The 24 T cell receptor beta chains in this list originate from one sample, sequenced in a study of cytomegalovirus exposure and HLA in healthy donors. PCR primers comprised 60 Vbeta and 13 Jbeta primers. Produced via immunoSEQ multiplex PCR; TCRdb's table is partial and in-frame only. The sample includes about 150,000 clones, around 81% seen only once; the top ten take around 6%. Source material: PBMCs. Every receptor here comes from a woman in her 40s in good health and CMV-seropositive.

This rearrangement joins TRBV2 to TRBJ2-1, with 7 bases matching TRBD1. The V gene end was trimmed by 6 bases and the J gene end by 0 bases; junction bases not matched to a gene: 2. CDR1 SNHLY and CDR2 FYNNEI come from the germline V gene. This CDR3 contains 14 residues. CDR3 amino acids: CASRGDSSYNEQFF. The DNA of the CDR3 is TGTGCCAGCAGGGGGGACAGCTCCTACAATGAGCAGTTCTTC.

The gene calls are TRBV28 and TRBJ2-3, with 10 bases lining up with TRBD1. Germline CDR1 and CDR2: MDHEN and SYDVKM. The CDR3 is made up of 16 amino acids. The J segment lost 2 bases and the V segment lost 1 base, leaving 3 bases of the junction unmatched. The CDR3 DNA follows: TGTGCCAGCAGTTTATTCGGGACAGGGGACACAGATACGCAGTATTTT. It is translated as CASSLFGTGDTDTQYF.

The genes are TRBV10-3 and TRBJ2-1, with D possibly being TRBD1 (6 bases). V shed 0 bases and J shed 3 bases, with 12 bases lying between them. CDR1 and CDR2 (germline): ENHRY, SYGVKD. The CDR3 totals 16 residues. The CDR3 region has the DNA TGTGCCATCAGTGAGTCATGGGCAGGGGACTACAATGAGCAGTTCTTC. This gives the protein CAISESWAGDYNEQFF.

The chain uses TRBV29-1 and TRBJ1-1; unclear D gene. Germline CDR1 is SQVTM and CDR2 is ANQGSEA. Trimming took off 6 bases at V and 1 base at J, with 6 bases between the two ends. The CDR3 loop spans 11 amino acids. Here the CDR3 reads CSVEANTEAFF. In DNA, the CDR3 is TGCAGCGTGGAGGCGAACACTGAAGCTTTCTTT.

This chain uses TRBV27 with TRBJ2-1; D may be TRBD1 (6 bases). The CDR3 is 13 amino acids. Between the trimmed V and J ends, which lost 5 bases and 4 bases, there was a span of 9 bases. Germline loops: CDR1 MNHEY, CDR2 SMNVEV (reference sequence). CDR3 residues: CASSRQAYNEQFF. CDR3 nucleotides: TGTGCCAGCAGTAGACAGGCTTACAATGAGCAGTTCTTC.

The gene calls are TRBV18 and TRBJ2-7; 9 nucleotides align to TRBD1. Trimming cost V 3 bases and J 4 bases; bases outside gene matches: 13. The germline gives CDR1 KGHSH, CDR2 LQKENI. The CDR3 is 17 amino acids. CDR3 protein: CASSPGTGNGLLYEQYF. The CDR3, as DNA: TGTGCCAGCTCACCCGGGACAGGGAATGGACTACTGTACGAGCAGTACTTC.

This chain joins TRBV7-8 and TRBJ1-3; maybe TRBD1 (5 bases). This CDR3 contains 17 residues. Germline V gives CDR1 SGHVS, CDR2 FQNEAQ. V lost 2 bases to trimming and J lost 0 bases, with 14 bases between them. In DNA form, the CDR3 reads TGTGCCAGCAGCTTAATATCGGGCAGGGACTCTGGAAACACCATATATTTT. Encoded protein: CASSLISGRDSGNTIYF.

The chain links TRBV7-6 to TRBJ2-7, with 8 bases lining up with TRBD2. The germline V gene has CDR1 SGHVS and CDR2 FNYEAQ. The CDR3 loop spans 13 amino acids. The junction had 5 bases not matched to a gene; V was cut back by 5 bases and J by 5 bases. The CDR3 sequence is CASSPGTSNEQYF. Written as DNA, the CDR3 is TGTGCCAGCAGCCCCGGGACTAGTAACGAGCAGTACTTC.

In its sample, this clone was seen many times. The gene calls are TRBV4-2 and TRBJ1-1; tentative D call: TRBD1 (6 bases). V shed 0 bases and J shed 0 bases, with 11 bases lying between them. This CDR3 is 16 amino acids long. CDR1 LGHNA and CDR2 YNFKEQ come from the germline V gene. CDR3: CASSQEGYRVNTEAFF. CDR3 in DNA: TGTGCCAGCAGCCAAGAGGGGTACAGGGTGAACACTGAAGCTTTCTTT.

The gene calls are TRBV6-6 and TRBJ1-2; D gene uncertain. The germline CDR1 and CDR2 sequences are MNHNY and SVGAGI (reference sequence). The CDR3 contains 14 residues. With 6 bases removed from V and 3 bases from J, the gap between germline ends came to 14 bases. The CDR3 bases are TGTGCCAGCAGCGGACGGGGTTTAGACTATGGCTACACCTTC. It yields the protein CASSGRGLDYGYTF.

The genes are TRBV6-5 and TRBJ2-3, with 8 bases fitting TRBD2. The CDR3 is made up of 15 amino acids. V lost 6 bases and J lost 4; bases outside the gene matches: 9. Germline CDR1 and CDR2: MNHEY and SVGAGI. CDR3 loop: CASSHSGVGPDTQYF. CDR3 sequence (DNA): TGTGCCAGCAGCCATAGCGGGGTGGGGCCAGATACGCAGTATTTT.

This sequence joins TRBV19 and TRBJ2-1; 8 bases line up with TRBD1. From germline, CDR1 is LNHDA and CDR2 SQIVND (reference sequence). CDR3 length equals 16 residues. With 4 bases clipped from V and 2 bases from J, the junction kept 7 bases outside the gene matches. The CDR3 region has the DNA TGTGCCAGTAGTACGCCGGGACAGGTTCCCTACAATGAGCAGTTCTTC. Translation gives CASSTPGQVPYNEQFF.

The V gene is TRBV18, the J gene TRBJ2-2; 8 positions agree with TRBD2. CDR1 and CDR2 from the germline V gene are KGHSH and LQKENI. This CDR3 has 14 amino acids. Trimming at V came to 3 bases and at J to 3 bases, leaving 0 bases not matched to a gene. CDR3 sequence (DNA): TGTGCCAGCTCACCTAGCGGGGACACCGGGGAGCTGTTTTTT. Protein product: CASSPSGDTGELFF.

This chain's CDR3 is CASSSDRVIGNEQFF. The CDR3 nucleotides read TGCGCCAGCAGCTCCGACAGGGTAATTGGGAATGAGCAGTTCTTC. The chain is built from TRBV5-1 and TRBJ2-1, with TRBD1 matching 7 bases. The V and J ends lost 3 bases and 7 bases, in that order; junction bases with no gene match: 10. Germline CDR1 SGHRS, CDR2 YFSETQ. This CDR3 has 15 residues.

A single count supports this clone. At one of its ends the junction is not consistent with the germline gene, which may arise from a read error. The chain carries TRBV6-6 and TRBJ2-6; a weak D match, TRBD1 (5 bases). Germline V gene data show CDR1 as MNHNY and CDR2 as SVGAGI (reference sequence). The length of the CDR3 is 15 residues. The CDR3 coding sequence is TGTGCCAGCAGTTCCAAGGCCGTTGGGGCTAACGTCCTGACTTTC. Its translation is CASSSKAVGANVLTF.

This clone was counted a single time. The chain is built from TRBV27 and TRBJ2-1, with D tentatively TRBD2 (6 bases). This CDR3 region has 13 residues. The ends were cut back, 4 bases at V and 2 bases at J, with 6 bases in the middle. CDR1 is MNHEY and CDR2 is SMNVEV in the germline V gene (reference sequence). CDR3 DNA: TGTGCCAGCAGTTGGGGGGCCTACAATGAGCAGTTCTTC. Translated, it gives CASSWGAYNEQFF.

In this sample, this clone turned up a few times. The chain links TRBV7-2 to TRBJ2-1; possibly TRBD1 for D (6 bases). Trimming left V 0 bases short and J 1 base short, with 7 bases between. The germline V gene encodes CDR1 SGHTA and CDR2 FQGNSA. The CDR3 contains 15 residues. In nucleotides, the CDR3 is TGTGCCAGCAGCTTAGCGACAGGTTCCTACAATGAGCAGTTCTTC. Its protein is CASSLATGSYNEQFF. Full variable domain (outside the CDR3, taken from reference TRBV7-2 and TRBJ2-1): GAGVSQSPSNKVTEKGKDVELRCDPISGHTALYWYRQSLGQGLEFLIYFQGNSAPDKSGLPSDRFSAERTGGSVSTLTIQRTQQEDSAVYLCASSLATGSYNEQFFGPGTRLTVL.

A remark on this clone: The germline gene is not matched at one end of the junction; a read error may be the cause. The chain couples TRBV28 to TRBJ1-1; 8 bases agree with TRBD1. CDR3 size: 15 residues. The germline V gene encodes CDR1 MDHEN and CDR2 SYDVKM. The CDR3 spells CVSSTFTGGVAEAFF. The CDR3 DNA follows: TGTGTCAGCAGTACCTTCACAGGGGGAGTTGCTGAAGCTTTCTTT.

The rearrangement links TRBV5-8 to TRBJ2-1; D may be TRBD2 (6 bases). Looked up from germline, CDR1 is SGHTS and CDR2 is YDEGEE. The length of the CDR3 is 15 residues. V lost 0 bases and J lost 9, with 16 bases in between. The CDR3 bases are TGTGCCAGCAGCTTGGGGACCGGGACTGGTGGTGAGCAGTTCTTC. Its translation: CASSLGTGTGGEQFF.

The J gene is TRBJ2-2, the V gene TRBV30; a possible D gene is TRBD2 (6 bases). CDR1 and CDR2 from the germline V gene are GTSNPN and SVGIG (reference sequence). This CDR3 is built from 14 residues. Trimming removed 8 bases at V and 1 base at J, with 14 bases between. The CDR3 spells CAGKGGVNTGELFF. The CDR3 bases are TGTGCCGGTAAAGGAGGGGTGAACACCGGGGAGCTGTTTTTT.

This clone was seen a handful of times. The rearrangement joins TRBV10-3 to TRBJ2-6; D is uncertain. Trimming removed 8 bases at V and 4 bases at J, with 9 bases between. This CDR3 is 13 amino acids long. Germline CDR1 reads ENHRY; CDR2 reads SYGVKD. CDR3 in amino acids: CAIWHSGANVLTF. The CDR3 region has the DNA TGTGCCATCTGGCATTCCGGGGCCAACGTCCTGACTTTC.

This clone was seen a few times. Additional DNA sequences in this sample encode the identical CDR3. V gene TRBV10-1 combines with J gene TRBJ2-3, with TRBD2 matching over 10 bases. The CDR3 consists of 16 residues. Trimming took 3 bases from V and 2 from J; bases not matched to a gene: 5. CDR1 is WNHNN, CDR2 SYGVQD, per germline (reference sequence). This CDR3 is CASSEIAGGPTDTQYF. CDR3 in DNA: TGCGCCAGCAGTGAAATAGCGGGAGGCCCCACAGATACGCAGTATTTT.

V is TRBV5-6 and J is TRBJ2-5; 7 bases agree with TRBD2. The V and J ends lost 5 bases and 0 bases, in that order; junction bases with no gene match: 7. This CDR3 spans 15 amino acids. Germline CDR1 reads SGHDT; CDR2 reads YYEEEE. The CDR3 loop reads CASRPIAGNQETQYF. The DNA of the CDR3 is TGTGCCAGCAGACCCATAGCGGGCAACCAAGAGACCCAGTACTTC. Full variable domain (missing parts from reference TRBV5-6 and TRBJ2-5): DAGVTQSPTHLIKTRGQQVTLRCSPKSGHDTVSWYQQALGQGPQFIFQYYEEEERQRGNFPDRFSGHQFPNYSSELNVNALLLGDSALYLCASRPIAGNQETQYFGPGTRLLVL.

The gene calls are TRBV11-2 and TRBJ2-1; TRBD2 agrees at 11 bases. The CDR3 spans 16 residues. Per germline, CDR1 SGHAT and CDR2 FQNNGV. J lost 9 bases, V lost 1 base, and 8 bases had no gene match. Here the CDR3 reads CASSLGGLAGGGEQFF. As DNA, the CDR3 is TGTGCCAGCAGCTTAGGGGGCCTAGCGGGAGGAGGTGAGCAGTTCTTC.